Reported below is one T cell receptor (beta chain). The data are from a study of blood T cell repertoires in COVID-19. Study-wide context: Samples representing acute and convalescent COVID-19 were sourced from the United States, Italy and Spain. T cells, B-cell-depleted T cells, or PBMCs provided the cDNA or gDNA that served as material.

CDR1 is MNHEY, CDR2 SVGEGT, per germline. Trimming cost V 0 bases and J 9 bases; bases outside gene matches: 5. The CDR3 has 14 residues. The table came from immunoSEQ multiplex PCR; TCRdb's copy has only in-frame clones and leaves some out. The sample shows tens of thousands of clones, about nine tenths of them seen only once. This chain uses TRBV6-2 or TRBV6-3 with TRBJ2-1; 7 bases are a match to TRBD2. The TCR comes from a human donor with active COVID-19. The donor label of this sample is uncertain. Sequencing was performed on peripheral blood. CDR3 loop: CASSYSRLAVEQFF. The DNA for the CDR3 is TGTGCCAGCAGTTACTCGAGACTAGCTGTTGAGCAGTTCTTC.